Listed here is a single T cell receptor beta chain. Its antigen is still unknown. This entry comes from a study of graft-versus-host responses after intestinal transplantation. TCRdb keeps only in-frame clones here, not all; method: immunoSEQ multiplex PCR. The profile shows 45,000 to 60,000 clones, 85% to 95% of them singletons. Findings and limits, study-wide: Within allografts, high graft-versus-host to host-versus-graft clonal ratios were seen among patients with graft-donor T cell macrochimerism.

CDR3 length: 15 amino acids. V was shortened by 2 bases and J by 6 bases, with 14 bases between the two germline ends. CDR1 is MGHDK and CDR2 is SYGVNS in the germline V gene. The source was unstimulated CD8+ T cells sorted from spleen or lymph node cells, collected before transplant. V usage is TRBV25-1 and J usage is TRBJ2-1; weak D call: TRBD2 (6 bases). The source is a human donor who was the organ donor for an intestinal transplant. The CDR3 DNA sequence: TGTGCCAGCAGTGAAGTGACTAGTAAGGGCAATGAGCAGTTCTTC. Its protein is CASSEVTSKGNEQFF.